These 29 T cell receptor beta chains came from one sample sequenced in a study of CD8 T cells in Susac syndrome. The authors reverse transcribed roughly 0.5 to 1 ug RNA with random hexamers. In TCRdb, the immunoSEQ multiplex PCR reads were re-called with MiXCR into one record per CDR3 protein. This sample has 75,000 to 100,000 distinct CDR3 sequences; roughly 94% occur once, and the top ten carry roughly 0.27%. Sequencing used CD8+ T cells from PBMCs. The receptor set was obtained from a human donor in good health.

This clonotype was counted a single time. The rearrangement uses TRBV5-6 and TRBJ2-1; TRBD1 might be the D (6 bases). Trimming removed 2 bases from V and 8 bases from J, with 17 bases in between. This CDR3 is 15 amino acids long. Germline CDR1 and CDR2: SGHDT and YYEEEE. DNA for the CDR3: TGTGCCAGCAGCTTATGGGGGCCGAGGTACGATGAGCAGTTCTTC. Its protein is CASSLWGPRYDEQFF.

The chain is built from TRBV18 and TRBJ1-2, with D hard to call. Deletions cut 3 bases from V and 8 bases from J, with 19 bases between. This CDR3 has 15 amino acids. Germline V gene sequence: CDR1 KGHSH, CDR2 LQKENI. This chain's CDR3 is CASSPAVMPSSGYTF. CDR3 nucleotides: TGTGCCAGCTCACCGGCGGTGATGCCCTCGTCCGGCTACACCTTC.

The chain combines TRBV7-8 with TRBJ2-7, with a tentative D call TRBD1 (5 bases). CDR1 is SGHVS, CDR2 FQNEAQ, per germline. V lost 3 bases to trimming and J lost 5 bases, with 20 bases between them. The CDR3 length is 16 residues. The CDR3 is CASSFNVLDRPNEQYV. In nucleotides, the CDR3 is TGTGCCAGCAGCTTTAATGTCCTAGACAGACCAAACGAGCAGTACGTC.

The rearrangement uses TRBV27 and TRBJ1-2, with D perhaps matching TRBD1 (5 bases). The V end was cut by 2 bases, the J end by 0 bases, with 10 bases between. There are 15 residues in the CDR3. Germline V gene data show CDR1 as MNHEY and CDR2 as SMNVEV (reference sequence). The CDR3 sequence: CASSLGATANYGYTF. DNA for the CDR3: TGTGCCAGCAGTTTAGGGGCCACAGCTAACTATGGCTACACCTTC.

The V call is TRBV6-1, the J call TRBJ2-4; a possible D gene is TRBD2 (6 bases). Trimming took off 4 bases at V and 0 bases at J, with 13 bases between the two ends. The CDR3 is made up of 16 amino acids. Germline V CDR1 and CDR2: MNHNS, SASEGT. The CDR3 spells CASSVPGLKAKNIQYF. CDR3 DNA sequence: TGTGCCAGCAGTGTTCCGGGACTTAAAGCCAAAAACATTCAGTACTTC.

In DNA, the CDR3 is TGTGCCAGCTCACCCGCGGGGGCCGGTCACTCCTACGAGCAGTACTTC. Its translation is CASSPAGAGHSYEQYF. The chain joins TRBV18 to TRBJ2-7, with D possibly matching TRBD2 (7 bases). This CDR3 has 16 amino acids. Trimming took 3 bases from V and 0 from J, leaving 15 bases between them. Germline CDR1 and CDR2: KGHSH and LQKENI.

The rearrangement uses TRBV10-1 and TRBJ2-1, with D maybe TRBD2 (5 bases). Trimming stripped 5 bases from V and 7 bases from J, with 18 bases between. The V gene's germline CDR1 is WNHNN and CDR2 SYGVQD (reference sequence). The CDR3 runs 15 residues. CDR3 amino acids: CASSMTNGISNEQFF. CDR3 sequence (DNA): TGCGCCAGCAGTATGACAAACGGGATATCAAATGAGCAGTTCTTC.

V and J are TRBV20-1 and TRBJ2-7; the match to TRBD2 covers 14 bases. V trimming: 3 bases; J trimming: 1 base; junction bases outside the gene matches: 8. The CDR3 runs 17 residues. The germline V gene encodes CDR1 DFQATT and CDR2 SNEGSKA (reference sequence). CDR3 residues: CSASSTSGRAYSYEQYV. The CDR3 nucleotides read TGCAGTGCTAGCTCGACTAGCGGGAGGGCCTATTCCTACGAGCAGTACGTC.

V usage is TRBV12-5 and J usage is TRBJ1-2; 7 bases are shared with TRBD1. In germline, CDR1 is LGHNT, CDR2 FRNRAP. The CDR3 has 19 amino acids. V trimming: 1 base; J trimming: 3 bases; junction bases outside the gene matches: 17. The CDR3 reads CASGLDGGPQGGSDYGYTF. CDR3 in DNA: TGTGCTAGTGGTTTGGACGGGGGACCGCAAGGGGGCTCCGACTATGGCTACACCTTC.

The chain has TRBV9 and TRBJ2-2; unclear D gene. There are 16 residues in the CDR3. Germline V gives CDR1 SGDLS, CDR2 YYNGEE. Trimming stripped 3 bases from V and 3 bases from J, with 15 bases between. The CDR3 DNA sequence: TGTGCCAGCAGCGAAAACCTAGAATCTCACACCGGGGAGCTGTTTTTT. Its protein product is CASSENLESHTGELFF.

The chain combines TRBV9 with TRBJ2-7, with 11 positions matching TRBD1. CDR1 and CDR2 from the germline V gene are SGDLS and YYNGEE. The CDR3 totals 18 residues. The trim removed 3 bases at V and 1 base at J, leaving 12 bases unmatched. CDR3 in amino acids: CASSAPGQGEIGSYEQYF. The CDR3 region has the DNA TGTGCCAGCAGCGCACCGGGACAGGGGGAGATCGGTTCCTACGAGCAGTACTTC.

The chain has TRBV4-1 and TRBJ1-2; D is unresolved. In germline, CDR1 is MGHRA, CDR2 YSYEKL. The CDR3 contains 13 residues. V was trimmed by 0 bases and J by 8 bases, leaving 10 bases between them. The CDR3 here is CASSQDGIGGYTF. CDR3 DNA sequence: TGCGCCAGCAGCCAAGATGGCATCGGCGGCTACACCTTC.

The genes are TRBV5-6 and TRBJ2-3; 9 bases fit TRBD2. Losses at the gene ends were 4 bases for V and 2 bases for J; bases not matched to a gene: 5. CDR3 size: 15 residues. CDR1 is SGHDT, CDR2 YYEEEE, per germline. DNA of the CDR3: TGTGCCAGCAGCCCCCCTAGCGGGGACACAGATACGCAGTATTTT. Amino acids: CASSPPSGDTDTQYF.

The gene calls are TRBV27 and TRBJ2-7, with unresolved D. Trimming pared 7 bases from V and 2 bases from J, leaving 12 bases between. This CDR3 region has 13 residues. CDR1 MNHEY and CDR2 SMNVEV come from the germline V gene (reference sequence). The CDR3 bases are TGTGCCAGCATTTCCGCGTTTCCCTACGAGCAGTACTTC. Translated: CASISAFPYEQYF.

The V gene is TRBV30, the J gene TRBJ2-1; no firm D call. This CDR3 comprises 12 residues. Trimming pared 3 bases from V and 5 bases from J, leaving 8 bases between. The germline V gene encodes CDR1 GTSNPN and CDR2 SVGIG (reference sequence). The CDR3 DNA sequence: TGTGCCTGGAGCCCAGACAACAATGAGCAGTTCTTC. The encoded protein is CAWSPDNNEQFF.

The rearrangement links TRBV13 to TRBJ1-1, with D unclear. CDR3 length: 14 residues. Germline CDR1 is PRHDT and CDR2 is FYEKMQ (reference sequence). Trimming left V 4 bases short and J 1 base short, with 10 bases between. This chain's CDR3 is CASSSANPNTEAFF. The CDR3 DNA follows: TGTGCCAGCAGCTCCGCAAATCCGAACACTGAAGCTTTCTTT.

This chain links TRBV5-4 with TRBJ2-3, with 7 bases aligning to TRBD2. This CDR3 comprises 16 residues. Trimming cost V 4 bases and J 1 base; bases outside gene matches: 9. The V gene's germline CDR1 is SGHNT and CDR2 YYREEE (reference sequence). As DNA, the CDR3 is TGTGCCAGCAGCACACTGGGGGGGTATGGCACAGATACGCAGTATTTT. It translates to CASSTLGGYGTDTQYF.

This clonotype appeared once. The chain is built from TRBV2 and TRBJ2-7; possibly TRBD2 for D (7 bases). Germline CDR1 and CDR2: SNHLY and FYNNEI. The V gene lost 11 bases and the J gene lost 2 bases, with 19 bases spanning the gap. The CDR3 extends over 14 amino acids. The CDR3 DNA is TGTGCCCAAGGGGGAGGGGGGACAACCTACGAGCAGTACGTC. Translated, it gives CAQGGGGTTYEQYV.

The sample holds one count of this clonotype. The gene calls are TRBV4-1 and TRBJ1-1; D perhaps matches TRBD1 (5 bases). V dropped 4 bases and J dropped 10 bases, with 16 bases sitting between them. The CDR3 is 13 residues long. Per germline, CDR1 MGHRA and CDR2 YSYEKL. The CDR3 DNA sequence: TGCGCCAGCAGCCCGGGCCCTTTGGGGGGAGCTTTCTTT. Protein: CASSPGPLGGAFF.

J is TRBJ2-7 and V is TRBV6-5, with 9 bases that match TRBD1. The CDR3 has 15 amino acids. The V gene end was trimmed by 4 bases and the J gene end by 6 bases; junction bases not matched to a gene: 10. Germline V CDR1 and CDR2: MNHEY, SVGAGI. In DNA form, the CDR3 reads TGTGCCAGCAGTTCTACCTGGGACAGGGTCACCGAGCAGTACTTC. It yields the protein CASSSTWDRVTEQYF.

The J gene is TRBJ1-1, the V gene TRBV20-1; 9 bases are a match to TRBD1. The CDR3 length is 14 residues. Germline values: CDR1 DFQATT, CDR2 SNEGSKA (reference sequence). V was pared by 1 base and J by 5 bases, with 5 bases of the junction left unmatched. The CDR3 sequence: CSARGSGTGTEAFF. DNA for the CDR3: TGCAGTGCTAGAGGTTCCGGGACAGGGACTGAAGCTTTCTTT.

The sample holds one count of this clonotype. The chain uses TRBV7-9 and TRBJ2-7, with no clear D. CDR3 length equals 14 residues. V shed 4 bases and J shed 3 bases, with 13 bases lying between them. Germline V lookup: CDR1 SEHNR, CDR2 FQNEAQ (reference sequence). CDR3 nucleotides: TGTGCCAGCAGCTCCTCGGGCGCCCTCTACGAGCAGTACGTC. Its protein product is CASSSSGALYEQYV.

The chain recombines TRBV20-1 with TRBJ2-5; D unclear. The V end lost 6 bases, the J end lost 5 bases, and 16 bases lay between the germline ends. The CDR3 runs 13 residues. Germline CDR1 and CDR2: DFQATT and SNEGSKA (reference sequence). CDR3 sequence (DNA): TGCAGTGCCCGGCCGGAAGGGTGGGAGACCCAGTACTTC. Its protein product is CSARPEGWETQYF.

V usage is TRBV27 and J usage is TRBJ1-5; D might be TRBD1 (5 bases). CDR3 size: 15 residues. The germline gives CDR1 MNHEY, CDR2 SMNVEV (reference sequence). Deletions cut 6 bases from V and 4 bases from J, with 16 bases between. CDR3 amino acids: CASRGPGRGNQPQHF. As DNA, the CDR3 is TGTGCCAGCAGGGGGCCGGGAAGGGGAAATCAGCCCCAGCATTTT.

The CDR3 is CASSSRRLNTEAFF. CDR3 coding DNA: TGTGCCAGCAGTTCCAGACGACTGAACACTGAAGCTTTCTTT. The chain links TRBV12-3 or TRBV12-4 to TRBJ1-1; D not certain. The V end was cut by 4 bases, the J end by 0 bases, with 9 bases between. The CDR3 runs 14 residues.

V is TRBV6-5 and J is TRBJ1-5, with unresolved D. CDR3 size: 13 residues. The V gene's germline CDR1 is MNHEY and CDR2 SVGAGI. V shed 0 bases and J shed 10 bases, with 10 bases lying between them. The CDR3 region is CASSYSIVGPQHF. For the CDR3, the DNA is TGTGCCAGCAGTTACTCGATTGTAGGACCCCAGCATTTT.

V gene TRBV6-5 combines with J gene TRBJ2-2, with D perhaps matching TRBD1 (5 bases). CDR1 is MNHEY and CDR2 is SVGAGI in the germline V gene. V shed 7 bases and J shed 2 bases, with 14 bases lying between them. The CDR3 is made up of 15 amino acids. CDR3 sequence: CASTLFDSNTGELFF. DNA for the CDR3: TGTGCCAGCACCCTATTCGACAGTAACACCGGGGAGCTGTTTTTT.

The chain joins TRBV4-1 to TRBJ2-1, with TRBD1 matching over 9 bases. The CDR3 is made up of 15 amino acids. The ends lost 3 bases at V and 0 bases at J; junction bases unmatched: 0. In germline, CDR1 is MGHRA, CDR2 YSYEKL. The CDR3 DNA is TGCGCCAGCAGCCAGACAGGGGGCTCCTACAATGAGCAGTTCTTC. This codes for CASSQTGGSYNEQFF.

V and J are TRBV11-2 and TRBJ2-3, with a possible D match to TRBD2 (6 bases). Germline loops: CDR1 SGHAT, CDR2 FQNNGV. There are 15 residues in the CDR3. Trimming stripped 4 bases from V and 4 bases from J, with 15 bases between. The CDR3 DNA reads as TGTGCCAGCAGCTCGGGGGTCTCCGGGGCAGATACGCAGTATTTT. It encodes CASSSGVSGADTQYF.